This TCR beta chain was retrieved from a study of blood T cell repertoires in COVID-19. Study summary: The origin of the acute and convalescent COVID-19 samples was the United States, Italy and Spain. PBMCs, B-cell-depleted T cells, or T cells were the source of the cDNA or gDNA that made up the material.

Notes on this clone: This CDR3 is also generated by other DNA sequences in the sample.

The germline V and J ends were trimmed by 2 bases and 2 bases, with 10 bases remaining between them. This CDR3 comprises 14 residues. Germline V gene data show CDR1 as SGHRS and CDR2 as YFSETQ. Authors' data handling: By means of reference gene primer amplification, nucleated cell counts were estimated. Assay: immunoSEQ multiplex PCR; the TCRdb copy retains only in-frame clones and omits some. For V, J and clone size, that table is used; D and trimming come from the DNA. The data hold under 500,000 clones, with 85% to 90% observed a single time. The sample taken for sequencing was peripheral blood. The gene calls are TRBV5-1 and TRBJ2-5, with D perhaps TRBD1 (6 bases). The TCR sequence derives from a woman aged 30 to 39 with acute or convalescent COVID-19. CDR3 residues: CASSLTGSQETQYF. The CDR3 DNA sequence: TGCGCCAGCAGCTTAACAGGGTCACAAGAGACCCAGTACTTC.